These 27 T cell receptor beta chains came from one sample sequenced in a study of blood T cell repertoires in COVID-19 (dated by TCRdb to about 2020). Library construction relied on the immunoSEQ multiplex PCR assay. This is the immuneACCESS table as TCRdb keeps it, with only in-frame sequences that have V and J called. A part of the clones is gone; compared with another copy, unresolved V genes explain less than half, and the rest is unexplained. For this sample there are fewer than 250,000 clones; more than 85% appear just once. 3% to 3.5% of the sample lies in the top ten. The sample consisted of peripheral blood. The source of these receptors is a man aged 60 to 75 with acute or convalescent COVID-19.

CDR3 in DNA: TGTGCCAGCAGCTTTTCGGACAGGGAGGGAGGGGAGCAGTTCTTC. Protein product: CASSFSDREGGEQFF. The chain recombines TRBV11-3 with TRBJ2-1; D is possibly TRBD1 (8 bases). Per germline, CDR1 SGHNT and CDR2 YENEEA. Trimming took 3 bases from V and 10 from J, leaving 19 bases between them. This CDR3 spans 15 amino acids.

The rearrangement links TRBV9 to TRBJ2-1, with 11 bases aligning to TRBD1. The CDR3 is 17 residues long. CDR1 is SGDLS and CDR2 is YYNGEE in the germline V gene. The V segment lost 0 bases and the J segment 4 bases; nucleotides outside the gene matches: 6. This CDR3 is CASSVASRDRGYNEQFF. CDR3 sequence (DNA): TGTGCCAGCAGCGTAGCGAGCCGGGACAGGGGGTACAATGAGCAGTTCTTC.

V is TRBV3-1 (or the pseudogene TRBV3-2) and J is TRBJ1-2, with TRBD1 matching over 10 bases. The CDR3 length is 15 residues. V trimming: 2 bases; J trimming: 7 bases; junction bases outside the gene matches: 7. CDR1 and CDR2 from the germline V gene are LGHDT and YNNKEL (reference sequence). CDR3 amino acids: CASSQLSGQGGGYTF. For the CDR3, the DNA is TGTGCCAGCAGCCAACTCAGCGGACAGGGGGGTGGCTACACCTTC.

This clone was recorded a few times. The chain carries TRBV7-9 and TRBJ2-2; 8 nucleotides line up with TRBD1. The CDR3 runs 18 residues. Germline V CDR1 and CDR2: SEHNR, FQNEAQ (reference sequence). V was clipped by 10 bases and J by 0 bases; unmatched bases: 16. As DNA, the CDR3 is TGTGCCAACCTAGCACAGGGGGACAGGCCTACGAACACCGGGGAGCTGTTTTTT. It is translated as CANLAQGDRPTNTGELFF.

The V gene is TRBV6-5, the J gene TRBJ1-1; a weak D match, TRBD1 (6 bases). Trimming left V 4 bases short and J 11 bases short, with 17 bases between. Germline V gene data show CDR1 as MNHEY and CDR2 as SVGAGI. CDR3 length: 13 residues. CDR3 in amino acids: CASSSSRGLLAFF. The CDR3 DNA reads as TGTGCCAGCAGTTCCTCCAGGGGTCTGCTGGCTTTCTTT.

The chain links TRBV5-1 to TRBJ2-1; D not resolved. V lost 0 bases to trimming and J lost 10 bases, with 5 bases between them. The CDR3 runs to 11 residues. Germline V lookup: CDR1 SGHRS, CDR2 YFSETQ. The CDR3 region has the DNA TGCGCCAGCAGCTTGGCAGGCGAGCAGTTCTTC. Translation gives CASSLAGEQFF.

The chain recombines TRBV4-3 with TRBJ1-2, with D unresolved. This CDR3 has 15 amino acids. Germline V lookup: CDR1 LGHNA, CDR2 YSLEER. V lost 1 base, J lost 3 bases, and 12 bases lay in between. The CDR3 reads CASSQVWPGDYGYTF. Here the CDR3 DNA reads TGCGCCAGCAGCCAAGTTTGGCCGGGTGACTATGGCTACACCTTC.

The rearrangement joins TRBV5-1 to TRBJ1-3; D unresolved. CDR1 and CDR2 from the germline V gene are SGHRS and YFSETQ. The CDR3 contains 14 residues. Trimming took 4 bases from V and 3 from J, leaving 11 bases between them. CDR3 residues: CASSLRGGGNTIYF. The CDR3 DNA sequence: TGCGCCAGCAGCCTACGGGGTGGTGGAAACACCATATATTTT.

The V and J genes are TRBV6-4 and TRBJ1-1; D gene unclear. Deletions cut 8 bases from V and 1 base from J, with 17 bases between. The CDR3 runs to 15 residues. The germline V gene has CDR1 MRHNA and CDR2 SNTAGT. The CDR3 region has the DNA TGTGCCAGCTCCCGGGAGGGAGGAGGGAACACTGAAGCTTTCTTT. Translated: CASSREGGGNTEAFF.

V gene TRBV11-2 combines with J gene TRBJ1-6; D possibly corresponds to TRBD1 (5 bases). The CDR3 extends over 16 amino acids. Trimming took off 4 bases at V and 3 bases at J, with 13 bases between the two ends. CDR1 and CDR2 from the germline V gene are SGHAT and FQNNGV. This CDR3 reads CASSSIWQGYNSPLHF. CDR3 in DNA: TGTGCCAGCAGCTCCATTTGGCAGGGCTATAATTCACCCCTCCACTTT.

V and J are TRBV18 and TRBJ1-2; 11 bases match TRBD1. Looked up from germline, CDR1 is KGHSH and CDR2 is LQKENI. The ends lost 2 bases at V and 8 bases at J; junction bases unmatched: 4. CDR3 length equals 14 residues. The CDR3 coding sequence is TGTGCCAGCTCACCAACGGGACAGGGGGGAGGCTACACCTTC. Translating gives CASSPTGQGGGYTF.

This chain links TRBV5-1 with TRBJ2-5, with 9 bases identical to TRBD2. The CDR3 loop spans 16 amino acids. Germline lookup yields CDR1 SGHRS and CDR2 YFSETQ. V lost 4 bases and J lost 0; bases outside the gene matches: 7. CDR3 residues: CASSRLAGLYQETQYF. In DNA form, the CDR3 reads TGCGCCAGCAGCCGGCTAGCGGGGTTGTACCAAGAGACCCAGTACTTC.

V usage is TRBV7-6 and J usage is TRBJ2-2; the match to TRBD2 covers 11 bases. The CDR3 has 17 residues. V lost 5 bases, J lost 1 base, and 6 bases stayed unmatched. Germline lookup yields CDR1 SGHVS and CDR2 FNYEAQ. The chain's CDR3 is CASSSGTSGLNTGELFF. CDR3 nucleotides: TGTGCCAGCAGCAGCGGGACTAGCGGCCTGAACACCGGGGAGCTGTTTTTT.

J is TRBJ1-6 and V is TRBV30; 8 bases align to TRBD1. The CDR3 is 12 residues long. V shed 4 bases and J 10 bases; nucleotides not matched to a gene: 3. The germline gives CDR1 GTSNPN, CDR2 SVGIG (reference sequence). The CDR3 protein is CAWTDRDSPLHF. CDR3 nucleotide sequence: TGTGCCTGGACGGACAGGGACTCACCCCTCCACTTT.

In DNA form, the CDR3 reads TGTGCCAGCAGTTTACAGACAGGGGGCGGTCAGCCCCAGCATTTT. It translates to CASSLQTGGGQPQHF. The chain combines TRBV6-5 with TRBJ1-5; the match to TRBD1 covers 10 bases. The CDR3 is 15 amino acids. J was trimmed by 6 bases and V by 4 bases; bases with no gene match: 6. Germline V gives CDR1 MNHEY, CDR2 SVGAGI.

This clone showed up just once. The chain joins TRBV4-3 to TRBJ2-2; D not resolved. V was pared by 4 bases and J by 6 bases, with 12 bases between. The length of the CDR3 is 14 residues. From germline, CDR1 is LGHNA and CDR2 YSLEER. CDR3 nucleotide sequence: TGCGCCAGCAGCCGCAGGTTGGTGGCCGGGGAGCTGTTTTTT. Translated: CASSRRLVAGELFF.

CDR3 in DNA: TGTGCCAGCAGTTTAAGGGGGCTTGGCTACACCTTC. This sequence encodes CASSLRGLGYTF. The chain has TRBV28 and TRBJ1-2, with TRBD1 matching over 7 bases. V shed 2 bases, J shed 7 bases, and the junction held 1 base outside the gene matches. The CDR3 length is 12 residues. Germline-derived CDR1 and CDR2 are MDHEN and SYDVKM.

CDR3 coding DNA: TGTGCCAGCAGCGTAGCGGGGGGACTCACCGGGGAGCTGTTTTTT. Amino acids: CASSVAGGLTGELFF. The J gene is TRBJ2-2, the V gene TRBV9, with 7 nucleotides matching TRBD2. The germline V gene encodes CDR1 SGDLS and CDR2 YYNGEE. Unmatched junction bases numbered 3, after V lost 0 bases and J lost 4 bases. This CDR3 has 15 residues.

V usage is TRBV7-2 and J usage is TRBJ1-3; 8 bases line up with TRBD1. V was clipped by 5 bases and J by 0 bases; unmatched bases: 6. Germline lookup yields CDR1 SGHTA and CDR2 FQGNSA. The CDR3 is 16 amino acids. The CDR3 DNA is TGTGCCAGCAGCATAGGGGACAGGCTCTCTGGAAACACCATATATTTT. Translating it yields CASSIGDRLSGNTIYF.

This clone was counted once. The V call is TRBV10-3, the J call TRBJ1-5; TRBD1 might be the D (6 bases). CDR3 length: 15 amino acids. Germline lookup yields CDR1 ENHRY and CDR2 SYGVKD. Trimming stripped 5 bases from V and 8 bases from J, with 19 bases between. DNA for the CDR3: TGTGCCATCAGTTCCGGGGGGGGGCGAACGGAGCCCCAGCATTTT. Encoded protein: CAISSGGGRTEPQHF.

As DNA, the CDR3 is TGTGCCAGCAGTTACGAGGCAGGGGGTAATTCACCCCTCCACTTT. Translated, it gives CASSYEAGGNSPLHF. The chain uses TRBV6-5 and TRBJ1-6, with 7 bases fitting TRBD1. The ends lost 2 bases at V and 6 bases at J; junction bases unmatched: 4. The CDR3 extends over 15 amino acids. Looked up from germline, CDR1 is MNHEY and CDR2 is SVGAGI.

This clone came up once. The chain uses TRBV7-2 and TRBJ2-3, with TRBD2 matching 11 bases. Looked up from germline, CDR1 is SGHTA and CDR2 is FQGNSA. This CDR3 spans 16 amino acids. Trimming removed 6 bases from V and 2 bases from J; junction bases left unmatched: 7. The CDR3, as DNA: TGTGCCAGCAGTCAACTAGCGGGGGCCTTCACAGATACGCAGTATTTT. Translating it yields CASSQLAGAFTDTQYF.

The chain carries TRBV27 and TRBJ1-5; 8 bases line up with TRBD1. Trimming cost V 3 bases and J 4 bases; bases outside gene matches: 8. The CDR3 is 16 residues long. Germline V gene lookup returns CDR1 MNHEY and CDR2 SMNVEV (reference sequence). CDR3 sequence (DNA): TGTGCCAGCAGTTTCAAACACAGGGGGAGGAATCAGCCCCAGCATTTT. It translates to CASSFKHRGRNQPQHF.

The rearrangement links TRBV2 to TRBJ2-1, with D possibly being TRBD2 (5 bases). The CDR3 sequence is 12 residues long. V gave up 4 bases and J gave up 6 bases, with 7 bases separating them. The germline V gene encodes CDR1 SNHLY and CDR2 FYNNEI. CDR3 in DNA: TGTGCCAGCAGTGGCACTAGCAATGAGCAGTTCTTC. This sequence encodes CASSGTSNEQFF.

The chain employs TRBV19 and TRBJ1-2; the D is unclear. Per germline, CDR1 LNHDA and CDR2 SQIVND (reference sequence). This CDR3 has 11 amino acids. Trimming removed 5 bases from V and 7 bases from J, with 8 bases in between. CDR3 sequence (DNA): TGTGCCAGTAGTGAGGCAACTGGCTACACCTTC. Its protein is CASSEATGYTF.

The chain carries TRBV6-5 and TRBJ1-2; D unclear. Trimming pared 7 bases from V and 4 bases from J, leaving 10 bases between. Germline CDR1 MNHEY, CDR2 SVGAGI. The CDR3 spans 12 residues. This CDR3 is CASNNPGYGYTF. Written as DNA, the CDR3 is TGTGCCAGCAATAATCCCGGCTATGGCTACACCTTC.

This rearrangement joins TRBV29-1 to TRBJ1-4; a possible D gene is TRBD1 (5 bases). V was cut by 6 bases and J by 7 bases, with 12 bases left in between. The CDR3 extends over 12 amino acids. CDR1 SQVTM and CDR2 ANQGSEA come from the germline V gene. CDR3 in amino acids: CSVGGNLEKLFF. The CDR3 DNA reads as TGCAGCGTGGGGGGAAACCTTGAAAAACTGTTTTTT. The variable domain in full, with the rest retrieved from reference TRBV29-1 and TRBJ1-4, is SAVISQKPSRDICQRGTSLTIQCQVDSQVTMMFWYRQQPGQSLTLIATANQGSEATYESGFVIDKFPISRPNLTFSTLTVSNMSPEDSSIYLCSVGGNLEKLFFGSGTQLSVL.